This entry lists 6 T cell receptor beta chains sequenced from one sample in a study of technical replicates of blood from a handful of donors (dated by TCRdb to about 2017). The library was obtained by the immunoSEQ multiplex PCR assay. The immuneACCESS repertoire file appears here via TCRdb, limited to in-frame rearrangements. These files lack a portion of the clones; in checked studies, under half of the deficit traces to unresolved V genes, and the cause of the others is not known. Here the sample has approximately 59,000 clones; about 96% occur a single time. The ten largest clones represent 2.5% to 3.5% of the sample. Specimen: PBMCs. The receptors stem from a human donor in good health. Some clones in this sample may be carry-over from other donors' samples.

The chain couples TRBV4-3 to TRBJ2-7; 10 bases match TRBD1. The CDR3 length is 16 residues. The germline V gene encodes CDR1 LGHNA and CDR2 YSLEER. V gave up 2 bases and J gave up 6 bases; unmatched junction bases: 10. DNA for the CDR3: TGCGCCAGCAGCCAACACACGGGACAGGGGTTGTCCGAGCAGTACTTC. Translated: CASSQHTGQGLSEQYF.

The chain couples TRBV5-1 to TRBJ2-1; 8 nucleotides align to TRBD2. The CDR3 is made up of 16 amino acids. Germline CDR1 reads SGHRS; CDR2 reads YFSETQ. J was trimmed by 1 base and V by 4 bases; bases with no gene match: 7. The CDR3 sequence: CASSVSGAPSYNEQFF. The CDR3 coding sequence is TGCGCCAGCAGCGTTAGCGGGGCCCCTTCCTACAATGAGCAGTTCTTC.

The V gene is TRBV6-1, the J gene TRBJ2-7; TRBD1 might be the D (6 bases). CDR3 length: 15 residues. V shed 3 bases and J shed 4 bases, with 16 bases lying between them. CDR1 and CDR2 (germline): MNHNS, SASEGT. The CDR3 bases are TGTGCCAGCAGTGACAATCCAGGGGCTTTGTACGAGCAGTACTTC. It codes for CASSDNPGALYEQYF.

The chain uses TRBV9 and TRBJ2-5, with D tentatively TRBD2 (7 bases). V dropped 1 base and J dropped 5 bases, with 15 bases sitting between them. CDR1 is SGDLS and CDR2 is YYNGEE in the germline V gene. The CDR3 has 15 residues. The chain's CDR3 is CASSVSTGGGETQYF. DNA for the CDR3: TGTGCCAGCAGCGTATCAACGGGGGGCGGGGAGACCCAGTACTTC.

J is TRBJ2-1 and V is TRBV6-4; a possible D gene is TRBD1 (6 bases). This CDR3 is 15 amino acids long. V gave up 5 bases and J gave up 8 bases, with 19 bases separating them. Germline CDR1 is MRHNA and CDR2 is SNTAGT. DNA for the CDR3: TGTGCCAGCAGTCTGGCTCTGGGGGCAGGCGATGAGCAGTTCTTC. Its translation: CASSLALGAGDEQFF.

The chain joins TRBV2 to TRBJ2-1, with D perhaps matching TRBD2 (6 bases). This CDR3 spans 15 amino acids. CDR1 is SNHLY and CDR2 is FYNNEI in the germline V gene. V was cut by 4 bases and J by 4 bases, with 14 bases left in between. For the CDR3, the DNA is TGTGCCAGCAGTGTGGGGCGGGGCTTATACAATGAGCAGTTCTTC. As protein: CASSVGRGLYNEQFF.